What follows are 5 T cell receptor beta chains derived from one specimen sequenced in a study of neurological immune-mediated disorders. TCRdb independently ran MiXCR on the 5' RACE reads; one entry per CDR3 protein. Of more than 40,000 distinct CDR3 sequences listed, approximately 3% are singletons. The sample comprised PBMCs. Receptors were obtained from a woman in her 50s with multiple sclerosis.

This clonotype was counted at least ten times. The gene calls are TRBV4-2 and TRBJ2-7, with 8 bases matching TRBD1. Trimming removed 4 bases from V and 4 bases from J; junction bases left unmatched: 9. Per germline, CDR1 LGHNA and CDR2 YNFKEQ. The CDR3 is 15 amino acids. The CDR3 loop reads CASSPQTGAIYEQYF. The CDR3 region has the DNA TGTGCCAGCAGCCCACAGACAGGGGCTATATACGAGCAGTACTTC.

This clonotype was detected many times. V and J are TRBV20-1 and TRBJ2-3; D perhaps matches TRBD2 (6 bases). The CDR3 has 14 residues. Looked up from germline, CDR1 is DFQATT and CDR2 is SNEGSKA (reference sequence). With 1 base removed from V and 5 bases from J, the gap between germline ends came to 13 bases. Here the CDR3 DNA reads TGCAGTGCTAGAGGGACCCTGGGGGGAGATACGCAGTATTTT. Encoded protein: CSARGTLGGDTQYF.

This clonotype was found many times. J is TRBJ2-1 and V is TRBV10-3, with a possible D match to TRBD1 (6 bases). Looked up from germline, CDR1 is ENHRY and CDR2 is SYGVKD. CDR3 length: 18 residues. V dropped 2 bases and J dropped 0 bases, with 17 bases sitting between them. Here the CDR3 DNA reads TGTGCCATCAGTGAGAGTTGGGGGACATCATACTCCTACAATGAGCAGTTCTTC. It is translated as CAISESWGTSYSYNEQFF.

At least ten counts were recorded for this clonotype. The CDR3 reads CASSYSKWLVSSYEQYF. The CDR3 region has the DNA TGTGCCAGCAGTTACTCGAAATGGTTGGTAAGCTCCTACGAGCAGTACTTC. The chain is built from TRBV6-6 and TRBJ2-7; no reliable D call. In germline, CDR1 is MNHNY, CDR2 SVGAGI (reference sequence). This CDR3 is 17 amino acids long. Trimming cost V 0 bases and J 0 bases, with 15 bases left between them.

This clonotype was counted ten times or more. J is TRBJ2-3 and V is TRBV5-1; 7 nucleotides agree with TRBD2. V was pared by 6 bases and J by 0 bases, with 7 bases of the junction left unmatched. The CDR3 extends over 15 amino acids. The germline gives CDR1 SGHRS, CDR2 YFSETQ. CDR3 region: CASTVGTTSTDTQYF. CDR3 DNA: TGCGCCAGCACCGTGGGGACTACTAGCACAGATACGCAGTATTTT. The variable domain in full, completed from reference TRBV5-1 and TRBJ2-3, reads KAGVTQTPRYLIKTRGQQVTLSCSPISGHRSVSWYQQTPGQGLQFLFEYFSETQRNKGNFPGRFSGRQFSNSRSEMNVSTLELGDSALYLCASTVGTTSTDTQYFGPGTRLTVL.